Presented here are 16 T cell receptor beta chains from one specimen sequenced in a study of PD-L1 blockade in urothelial cancer. Time point here: pretreatment peripheral blood. Some clones are missing from TCRdb's copy, which holds only in-frame ones; the method was immunoSEQ multiplex PCR. Here the sample spans tens of thousands of clones, 81% being singletons. The material sequenced was PBMCs, taken around atezolizumab (anti-PD-L1) treatment. These receptor sequences come from a man aged 65 to 85 with urothelial cancer.

The chain joins TRBV19 to TRBJ2-5; 10 bases match TRBD1. CDR1 is LNHDA and CDR2 is SQIVND in the germline V gene (reference sequence). The J segment lost 5 bases and the V segment lost 6 bases, leaving 9 bases of the junction unmatched. The CDR3 is made up of 15 amino acids. For the CDR3, the DNA is TGTGCCAGTAGACATCCGGGACAGGGGAGGGAGACCCAGTACTTC. Encoded protein: CASRHPGQGRETQYF.

The V call is TRBV7-2, the J call TRBJ2-2, with D tentatively TRBD2 (6 bases). This CDR3 is built from 16 residues. The V gene lost 5 bases and the J gene lost 5 bases, with 18 bases spanning the gap. The germline V gene has CDR1 SGHTA and CDR2 FQGNSA. CDR3 protein: CASSNLIYLATGELFF. The DNA of the CDR3 is TGTGCCAGCAGCAACTTAATTTACCTAGCGACCGGGGAGCTGTTTTTT.

This clone was observed a handful of times. The chain recombines TRBV5-1 with TRBJ2-3; maybe TRBD1 (6 bases). There are 10 residues in the CDR3. Germline assignment: CDR1 SGHRS and CDR2 YFSETQ. V dropped 7 bases and J dropped 9 bases, with 9 bases sitting between them. Here the CDR3 reads CASAGTTQYF. In DNA, the CDR3 is TGCGCCAGCGCCGGGACAACGCAGTATTTT.

The V and J genes are TRBV7-2 and TRBJ2-3; 10 nucleotides match TRBD2. V lost 5 bases, J lost 4 bases, and 9 bases stayed unmatched. The CDR3 runs 16 residues. Germline V gene lookup returns CDR1 SGHTA and CDR2 FQGNSA. The CDR3 region has the DNA TGTGCCAGCAGCCCCCAAGCGGGGGGGTGGGCAGATACGCAGTATTTT. This translates into CASSPQAGGWADTQYF.

This chain links TRBV5-6 with TRBJ2-3; 8 bases are shared with TRBD2. V gave up 3 bases and J gave up 11 bases; unmatched junction bases: 5. The V gene's germline CDR1 is SGHDT and CDR2 YYEEEE. This CDR3 is 12 amino acids long. CDR3 amino acids: CASSSLGLGQYF. DNA for the CDR3: TGTGCCAGCAGCTCATTGGGACTAGGGCAGTATTTT. The variable domain in full, completed from reference TRBV5-6 and TRBJ2-3, reads DAGVTQSPTHLIKTRGQQVTLRCSPKSGHDTVSWYQQALGQGPQFIFQYYEEEERQRGNFPDRFSGHQFPNYSSELNVNALLLGDSALYLCASSSLGLGQYFGPGTRLTVL.

The chain is built from TRBV30 and TRBJ2-3, with no clear D. Germline-derived CDR1 and CDR2 are GTSNPN and SVGIG (reference sequence). This CDR3 spans 16 amino acids. The ends were cut back, 3 bases at V and 0 bases at J, with 16 bases in the middle. The chain's CDR3 is CAWRGSPSSSTDTQYF. The CDR3 DNA reads TGTGCCTGGAGGGGCAGCCCCTCATCTAGCACAGATACGCAGTATTTT.

This clone has just one count. The rearrangement joins TRBV7-9 to TRBJ2-2; possible D gene TRBD2, 6 bases. There are 15 residues in the CDR3. The germline V and J ends were trimmed by 7 bases and 4 bases, with 16 bases remaining between them. Germline assignment: CDR1 SEHNR and CDR2 FQNEAQ (reference sequence). The CDR3 protein is CASIRGTPSTGELFF. The CDR3 DNA sequence: TGTGCCAGCATCCGGGGGACCCCAAGCACCGGGGAGCTGTTTTTT. The whole variable domain, remainder taken from reference TRBV7-9 and TRBJ2-2, is DTGVSQNPRHKITKRGQNVTFRCDPISEHNRLYWYRQTLGQGPEFLTYFQNEAQLEKSRLLSDRFSAERPKGSFSTLEIQRTEQGDSAMYLCASIRGTPSTGELFFGEGSRLTVL.

A word on this clone: The junction shows a germline mismatch at one end, possibly a read error. The rearrangement joins TRBV7-7 to TRBJ2-1; no clear D gene. Germline V gives CDR1 SSHAT, CDR2 FNYEAQ (reference sequence). CDR3 size: 13 residues. In nucleotides, the CDR3 is TGTGCTAGCAGCCCACCGGGCTACAATGAGCAGTTCTTC. This translates into CASSPPGYNEQFF.

The V gene is TRBV30, the J gene TRBJ1-2; 8 positions agree with TRBD1. This CDR3 spans 15 amino acids. Germline assignment: CDR1 GTSNPN and CDR2 SVGIG (reference sequence). The junction had 8 bases not matched to a gene; V was cut back by 3 bases and J by 2 bases. CDR3 sequence reads: CAWSAGGTPNYGYTF. The CDR3 DNA reads TGTGCCTGGAGCGCAGGGGGCACTCCGAACTATGGCTACACCTTC.

The DNA of the CDR3 is TGTGCCAGCAGCGGGACCGGGACAGACTTCTCTGGAAACACCATATATTTT. Protein product: CASSGTGTDFSGNTIYF. The rearrangement uses TRBV9 and TRBJ1-3; 7 bases are shared with TRBD1. V lost 3 bases to trimming and J lost 0 bases; unmatched junction nucleotides: 9. This CDR3 is built from 17 residues. Germline V gives CDR1 SGDLS, CDR2 YYNGEE.

The chain recombines TRBV19 with TRBJ1-2; D is unclear. CDR1 is LNHDA, CDR2 SQIVND, per germline (reference sequence). This CDR3 is 16 amino acids long. The ends were cut back, 3 bases at V and 1 base at J, with 15 bases in the middle. Written as DNA, the CDR3 is TGTGCCAGTAGTATGGGAGTAGACCCGATTAACTATGGCTACACCTTC. This translates into CASSMGVDPINYGYTF. Based on the CDR3 plus reference TRBV19 and TRBJ1-2, the full variable domain is DGGITQSPKYLFRKEGQNVTLSCEQNLNHDAMYWYRQDPGQGLRLIYYSQIVNDFQKGDIAEGYSVSREKKESFPLTVTSAQKNPTAFYLCASSMGVDPINYGYTFGSGTRLTVV.

The gene calls are TRBV5-1 and TRBJ2-2; D call uncertain. There are 15 residues in the CDR3. V lost 0 bases and J 2 bases, leaving 8 bases between the germline ends. Germline CDR1 is SGHRS and CDR2 is YFSETQ. CDR3 nucleotide sequence: TGCGCCAGCAGCTTGGGAACTACAAACACCGGGGAGCTGTTTTTT. Its translation is CASSLGTTNTGELFF.

This clone was recorded once. This sequence joins TRBV12-5 and TRBJ2-3; D not resolved. The V gene's germline CDR1 is LGHNT and CDR2 FRNRAP. The CDR3 has 15 amino acids. The V and J ends lost 1 base and 4 bases respectively, with 12 bases between them. The CDR3 is CASGLARVRADTQYF. The CDR3 DNA reads as TGTGCTAGTGGTTTGGCACGAGTTCGGGCAGATACGCAGTATTTT.

A single count supports this clone. The chain uses TRBV19 and TRBJ1-1, with D tentatively TRBD1 (6 bases). Trimming shortened V by 5 bases and J by 5 bases, and 18 bases separated the two germline ends. Germline-derived CDR1 and CDR2 are LNHDA and SQIVND (reference sequence). The CDR3 has 15 amino acids. The CDR3 bases are TGTGCCAGTAGTTCGGTCCGGGGGGCGCGGACTGAAGCTTTCTTT. Translating it yields CASSSVRGARTEAFF.

The chain is built from TRBV7-9 and TRBJ2-7; D gene ambiguous. Germline V CDR1 and CDR2: SEHNR, FQNEAQ (reference sequence). V was clipped by 1 base and J by 1 base, with 11 bases between them. The CDR3 covers 15 residues. In DNA, the CDR3 is TGTGCCAGCAGCTTAGATACCGGTTGGTCCTACGAGCAGTACTTC. Protein product: CASSLDTGWSYEQYF. The full variable domain, completed using reference TRBV7-9 and TRBJ2-7, is DTGVSQNPRHKITKRGQNVTFRCDPISEHNRLYWYRQTLGQGPEFLTYFQNEAQLEKSRLLSDRFSAERPKGSFSTLEIQRTEQGDSAMYLCASSLDTGWSYEQYFGPGTRLTVT.

The rearrangement uses TRBV2 and TRBJ1-2; D gene ambiguous. This CDR3 is built from 13 residues. Germline CDR1 is SNHLY and CDR2 is FYNNEI. V lost 8 bases and J 6 bases, leaving 16 bases between the germline ends. CDR3 coding DNA: TGTGCCAGCGTCACATTACGTTCCAATGGCTACACCTTC. Translated, it gives CASVTLRSNGYTF. Using reference TRBV2 and TRBJ1-2 for the parts outside the CDR3, the full variable domain is EPEVTQTPSHQVTQMGQEVILRCVPISNHLYFYWYRQILGQKVEFLVSFYNNEISEKSEIFDDQFSVERPDGSNFTLKIRSTKLEDSAMYFCASVTLRSNGYTFGSGTRLTVV.